The clone carrying this T cell receptor beta chain was seen only a few times. This CDR3 spans 12 amino acids. Germline CDR1 is SQVTM and CDR2 is ANQGSEA. Trimming took 4 bases from V and 15 from J; bases not matched to a gene: 7. Memory CD4+ T cells were sorted as CD4+CD45RO+CD25- cells. TCRdb analysed the 5' RACE reads with MiXCR anew, one entry per CDR3 protein. The table records approximately 5,400 distinct CDR3 sequences, roughly 51% of them present only once. Sequenced input: memory CD4+ T cells sorted from blood. The subset was: memory CD4+ T cells, CD4+CD45RO+CD25-. This chain joins TRBV29-1 and TRBJ2-1; 12 bases align to TRBD2. The clonotype was recovered from a female donor with breast cancer. The CDR3 bases are TGCAGCGTTGGGACTAGCGGGACGCGATGGTTCTTC. Its translation: CSVGTSGTRWFF.